This T cell receptor beta chain comes out of a study of cytomegalovirus exposure and HLA in healthy donors (dated by TCRdb to 2016 to 2017). In the study overall: According to an earlier analysis of several hundred of the donors, about 179 million T cells yielded roughly 110 million unique TCR beta sequences and 250 to 350 Gb of sequence data. An early release that covered roughly 600 HLA-typed donors contained around 300 gigabases of sequencing data and 75 million to 100 million unique TCR sequences. Among the roughly 380 genotyped donors, around 81% belonged to the genetic ancestry cluster associated with self-reported Caucasian donors. The study aimed to test whether cataloging public T cell receptors could reveal signatures of past pathogen exposure. The study profiled the T cell repertoires of 500 to 800 subjects by immunosequencing and related them to cytomegalovirus serostatus. Along with the roughly 700-subject first cohort, a separate validation cohort of 120 different subjects was used. High-throughput TCR immunosequencing, statistical association of individual TCRs with disease status, and machine learning were combined to predict cytomegalovirus infection status. To study patterns of TCR occurrence, a later analysis re-analyzed previously published TCR beta repertoires from 700 or so donors and added high-resolution HLA genotyping. The later analysis used no new phenotypic data to find candidate immune exposures, relying instead on TCR beta sequences and their occurrence across donors. An earlier analysis of several hundred of the donors applied high-throughput TCR beta sequencing to assess whether each TCR beta V gene segment acted as functional or pseudogenic. Donor age, sex, ethnicity and CMV serostatus were compiled alongside the repertoire data. A later genetic analysis used genome-wide SNP genotypes for about 60% of the roughly 700 donors, treating that subset as a discovery cohort. All discovery cohort repertoires had been generated on a single sequencing platform. HLA typing included class I and class II loci at four-digit resolution. Typing coverage differed by locus: A, B, C, DRB1 and DQB1 were typed in roughly 629-640 donors, DQA1 in 500 to 550, DPA1 in some 600, and DPB1 in just under 490. Because of strong linkage in the cohort, roughly five DR-DQ haplotypes were treated as single units for association and clustering. On average, over 200,000 unique TCR beta nucleotide sequences were sequenced per donor among a few hundred genotyped donors of the cohort, with about 19% of those sequences being non-productive. Study-wide findings and limitations: Assigning TCR associations to individual alleles was difficult when HLA alleles, especially DR and DQ, strongly co-occurred. In both the original and validation cohorts, the classifier was reported to diagnose cytomegalovirus status with high specificity and sensitivity. Because some donors lacked HLA typing at each locus, the association tests relied only on the typed subset. According to the authors, the approach could potentially be generalized to other disease states and immunological phenotypes. The presence/absence analyses assumed that sequencing depth was roughly uniform across donors, and that assumption may not be true. This cohort had only TCR beta chains sequenced, and the lack of alpha or paired-chain data limited which features could be detected. In a later analysis, most CMV-associated TCR beta chains were found to appear HLA-restricted, with HLA associations seemingly driven largely by CMV exposure. The study gave a list of roughly 150 TCR beta chains associated with cytomegalovirus. Some IMGT-functional V segments, including TRBV6-2 and TRBV6-3, could not be distinguished by the 87-base-pair reads and were therefore excluded. In a later analysis, HLA-associated TCR beta chains showed more clonal expansion and lower generation probabilities than non-associated chains that were equally common. An earlier analysis of around 540 of the donors showed that most TCR beta V segments appeared in productive rearrangements either about 87% or about 30% of the time, which broadly matched IMGT annotations. Because counts were too low, seventeen rarely observed V segments, including chromosome 9 orphons, were left out of the earlier analysis of about 500 of the donors. In vitro tests confirmed that a few of the cytomegalovirus-associated TCR beta chains recognize cytomegalovirus antigens. According to a later analysis, parvovirus B19, influenza, CMV and Epstein-Barr virus appeared linked to several top co-occurrence clusters. Compared with the roughly 720-donor mean, donors in an Asian-associated ancestry cluster had fewer N-insertions in productive TCRs, according to a later genetic analysis. A further reported finding was that TCR beta sequences accurately predicted the HLA-A and HLA-B alleles for most subjects in the first cohort. For the cohort, immune exposure information was limited to CMV serostatus. An association between a missense DCLRE1C variant and V-gene and J-gene trimming of TCR beta chains was found in a later genetic analysis and replicated in an independent cohort. Linkage disequilibrium might explain the correlated functional status among segregating V segments, but an unknown experimental factor could not be ruled out. While some public TCRs were present in many individuals, most TCR sequences turned up only very rarely across donors. In a later analysis, around 15,000 TCR beta sequences were associated with specific HLA alleles at a false discovery rate of 0.05. A later analysis found that TCR association rates varied across HLA loci, with DRB1 alleles showing the most associated TCRs and HLA-C alleles the fewest. A group of highly shared sequence variants was considered likely to be a technical artifact of the sequencing pipeline.

The protocol used for the library was the immunoSEQ multiplex PCR assay. The multiplex PCR relied on a mix of 60 forward primers for TCR Vbeta segments and 13 reverse primers for TCR Jbeta segments. Amplification of the CDR3 region of rearranged TCR beta genes was performed with a multiplex PCR assay on genomic DNA. The amplified TCR beta libraries were sequenced on the Illumina HiSeq System as 87-base-pair reads. On the authors' methods: Across the 670 or so repertoires, a later analysis counted 80 million or so unique TCR beta chains, around 11 million of which were shared by at least two donors. Raw reads were error-corrected and collapsed into unique sequences with a nearest-neighbor algorithm that merged closely related sequences to remove PCR and sequencing errors. CDR3 sequences were aligned to IMGT reference sequences to assign V, D and J gene segments. For a sequence to be retained, a match of at least six nucleotides was required to both a V gene segment and a J gene segment. Rearrangements were classified as productive when the CDR3 lacked stop codons and remained in frame with V and J, and all other rearrangements were classified as non-productive. CDR3 was defined according to IMGT convention as the region running from the second conserved V-encoded cysteine to the conserved J-encoded phenylalanine. In an earlier analysis of around 540 of the donors, sequences lacking an unambiguous match to a single V gene segment were excluded. An earlier analysis of 587 of the donors called V segments functional above 56.7% productive rearrangements and segregating when the between-donor standard deviation exceeded 5%. To diagnose cytomegalovirus status from the catalog of TCR beta chain sequences, a statistical classification framework was built. In a later analysis, V and J genes were assigned by comparing TCR nucleotide sequences against IMGT/GENE-DB human TR gene sequences. The TCRdist pipeline was used in a later analysis to assign CDR3 sequences and most-parsimonious VDJ recombination scenarios. In a later analysis, every TCR beta chain was defined by the combination of its CDR3 amino acid sequence and its V-gene family, and reads without a unique V-gene family were dropped. To address suspected cross-contamination and a sequencing artifact, a later analysis removed approximately 590 highly shared, low-generation-probability nucleotide sequences. A later analysis calculated a clonal expansion index for each public chain from normalized within-repertoire ranks of inferred template counts. Generation probabilities in a later analysis came from a VDJ recombination model fitted to out-of-frame rearrangements, and those results were checked against IGoR. In a later analysis, TCR-TCR, TCR-HLA and TCR-CMV co-occurrence was scored with hypergeometric tests, and a repertoire-size bias correction was applied to TCR pairs. To estimate false discovery rates, a later analysis permuted the HLA or CMV assignments 20 times. A later analysis grouped co-occurring TCRs with DBSCAN, adding TCRdist sequence similarity when clustering within HLA-allele-positive subsets. Co-occurrence clustering excluded repertoires with fewer than 30,000 or more than 120,000 public chains, plus five with anomalous nucleotide sharing. What TCRdb holds here is the immuneACCESS table cut down to in-frame rearrangements. Part of the clones is not present; checked against another copy, under half of the missing clones reflect an unresolved V gene, and the others are unexplained. V and J calls and clone size follow that table, whereas D and trimming were derived from the DNA. The sample records 110,000 to 150,000 clones, roughly 80% of which are singletons. The biggest ten clones account for less than 1.5% of the sample.

As regards this clone: Its antigen is not yet known. It has no much larger one-base neighbor in the sample; base qualities were not kept.

The cohort consisted of more than 650 healthy bone marrow donors. At the time of sampling, all cohort members were nominally healthy, though unrecorded immune exposures were likely present. The donor was CMV seronegative and belonged to the group of under 400 seronegative cohort members. A peripheral blood sample was collected from each donor, and TCR beta sequencing was performed on peripheral blood mononuclear cells. The Qiagen DNeasy Blood Extraction Kit was used to extract genomic DNA from the blood cell samples. The germline V and J ends show losses of 0 bases and 6 bases respectively, and no gene match explains 4 bases of the junction. CDR1 and CDR2 are read off the germline V gene as SGHRS and YFSETQ. The cysteine opens and the phenylalanine closes a CDR3 of 14 amino acids. Left in the record is the CDR3 DNA by itself, 42 bases read in frame from the first base.

This chain is built from TRBV5-1 and TRBJ2-7, with 9 middle bases fitting TRBD1. The receptor's source is a female donor in good health and CMV-seronegative. The sample was PBMCs. The sequence in DNA is TGCGCCAGCAGCTTGGGGGACAGGGAGGGCGAGCAGTACTTC. Protein translation: CASSLGDREGEQYF.